A single sample is the source of the 12 T cell receptor beta chains below, sequenced in a study of OX40 agonist ivuxolimab in advanced cancers. The method was immunoSEQ multiplex PCR; TCRdb's version includes in-frame clones alone and lacks a portion of them. The table lists tens of thousands of clones, approximately 84% of them singletons, with approximately 0.39% in the top ten. This specimen was CD4+ or CD8+ T cells sorted from blood, taken in a trial of the OX40 agonist ivuxolimab. The receptors shown here come from an adult with an advanced solid tumor such as melanoma, head and neck, liver or kidney cancer.

For the CDR3, the DNA is TGTGCCACCTGGACTCCCTACGAGCAGTACTTC. As protein: CATWTPYEQYF. The chain couples TRBV6-1 to TRBJ2-5, with D maybe TRBD2 (5 bases). The DNA end favors TRBJ2-7, so the J call may be wrong. The germline V gene has CDR1 MNHNS and CDR2 SASEGT. The CDR3 runs 11 residues.

Remarks on this clone: Germline and junction disagree at one end, which may indicate a read error. The chain recombines TRBV18 with TRBJ2-7; D might be TRBD2 (7 bases). The V gene's germline CDR1 is KGHSH and CDR2 LQKENI. The CDR3 has 15 residues. This CDR3 reads CASSPSQGKGGEQHF. CDR3 nucleotide sequence: TGTGCCAGCTCACCGTCCCAGGGGAAAGGGGGGGAGCAGCACTTC.

The chain couples TRBV6-5 to TRBJ2-3, with 10 bases aligning to TRBD2. Germline assignment: CDR1 MNHEY and CDR2 SVGAGI. Trimming took 5 bases from V and 3 from J; bases not matched to a gene: 5. The CDR3 has 15 amino acids. In DNA, the CDR3 is TGTGCCAGCAGTCCCCGGACTAGCGGAACAGATACGCAGTATTTT. Translation gives CASSPRTSGTDTQYF.

This clone was recorded only once. V usage is TRBV28 and J usage is TRBJ2-7; TRBD1 matches 7 bases. Germline values: CDR1 MDHEN, CDR2 SYDVKM. The CDR3 length is 14 residues. V was pared by 8 bases and J by 3 bases, with 10 bases of the junction left unmatched. The CDR3: CASGFPGQSYEQYF. CDR3 DNA: TGTGCCAGCGGCTTTCCGGGACAGAGCTACGAGCAGTACTTC.

The rearrangement uses TRBV28 and TRBJ2-5, with TRBD1 matching 8 bases. The J call is in doubt because the DNA end fits TRBJ2-7 better. The CDR3 length is 15 residues. Germline V CDR1 and CDR2: MDHEN, SYDVKM. This chain's CDR3 is CASSDTAGQVYEQYF. For the CDR3, the DNA is TGTGCCAGCAGCGACACGGCGGGACAGGTCTACGAGCAGTACTTC.

The V gene is TRBV28, the J gene TRBJ1-6, with D unresolved. The V gene lost 9 bases and the J gene lost 6 bases, with 9 bases spanning the gap. The CDR3 loop spans 12 amino acids. CDR1 MDHEN and CDR2 SYDVKM come from the germline V gene. The CDR3 nucleotides read TGTGCCAGTCACATCCCTAATTCACCCCTCCACTTT. It specifies CASHIPNSPLHF.

The chain couples TRBV10-3 to TRBJ1-2; D unclear. The germline V and J ends were trimmed by 0 bases and 2 bases, with 13 bases remaining between them. The germline V gene has CDR1 ENHRY and CDR2 SYGVKD. The CDR3 spans 16 residues. The CDR3 DNA reads TGTGCCATCAGTGAGTCGAAGAGGGCGAGCAACTATGGCTACACCTTC. It specifies CAISESKRASNYGYTF.

The rearrangement uses TRBV28 and TRBJ2-1; D not certain. The CDR3 is made up of 14 amino acids. V shed 3 bases and J shed 12 bases, with 18 bases lying between them. Germline CDR1 MDHEN, CDR2 SYDVKM. As DNA, the CDR3 is TGTGCCAGCAGTTTTCCGACCCAAAATGTAGGGCAGTTCTTC. Amino acids: CASSFPTQNVGQFF.

This clone has just one count. This chain uses TRBV5-5 with TRBJ2-1; no clear D gene. V lost 3 bases, J lost 0 bases, and 10 bases lay in between. CDR3 length: 15 residues. The germline V gene has CDR1 SGHKS and CDR2 YYEKEE (reference sequence). Written as DNA, the CDR3 is TGTGCCAGCAGCTACACAGTGAGCTCCTACAATGAGCAGTTCTTC. Protein product: CASSYTVSSYNEQFF.

The chain uses TRBV28 and TRBJ2-7; 8 bases fit TRBD1. There are 14 residues in the CDR3. Germline values: CDR1 MDHEN, CDR2 SYDVKM. V shed 7 bases and J 1 base; nucleotides not matched to a gene: 6. Written as DNA, the CDR3 is TGTGCCAGCACCTTACAGGGGGAATCCTACGAGCAGTACTTC. This sequence encodes CASTLQGESYEQYF.

The chain has TRBV5-4 and TRBJ1-1; D is undetermined. Trimming took 0 bases from V and 8 from J, leaving 8 bases between them. The CDR3 contains 12 residues. Germline V gene data show CDR1 as SGHNT and CDR2 as YYREEE (reference sequence). CDR3 loop: CASSLDGTEAFF. DNA for the CDR3: TGTGCCAGCAGCTTGGACGGAACGGAAGCTTTCTTT.

The chain uses TRBV5-5 and TRBJ2-5, with D uncertain. Looked up from germline, CDR1 is SGHKS and CDR2 is YYEKEE (reference sequence). The CDR3 totals 13 residues. V dropped 0 bases and J dropped 2 bases, with 5 bases sitting between them. The CDR3 region has the DNA TGTGCCAGCAGCTTGGTCAGTCAAGAGACCCAGTACTTC. Amino acids: CASSLVSQETQYF.